The rows below give T cell receptor beta chains drawn from one sample of a study of blood T cell repertoires in COVID-19. Clones were sequenced by immunoSEQ multiplex PCR, and TCRdb holds only the in-frame ones, with some missing. The sample holds roughly 180,000 clones; 79% are singletons and the top ten take around 8%. The sample was peripheral blood. The origin of the receptors is a woman aged 60-75 years with COVID-19, enrolled during active disease. Each CDR3 is given with its conserved first and last residue. D genes are given only for firm matches. Clone sizes are given selectively: once, few, many, or a class where the clone is expanded.

14	TRBV5-1	TRBJ1-3	NA	NA	CASSLQGPGNTIYF	TGCGCCAGCAGCTTGCAGGGTCCTGGAAACACCATATATTTT
13	TRBV30	TRBJ1-1	NA	TRBD1	CAWTRGRNTEAFF	TGTGCCTGGACAAGGGGGCGGAACACTGAAGCTTTCTTT
14	TRBV7-7	TRBJ2-5	NA	NA	CASSFGLPGETQYF	TGTGCTAGCAGCTTTGGGCTCCCAGGGGAGACCCAGTACTTC
16	TRBV2	TRBJ2-3	NA	TRBD2	CASRTGTSGLTDTQYF	TGTGCCAGCAGGACCGGGACTAGCGGCCTCACAGATACGCAGTATTTT
14	TRBV5-1	TRBJ2-3	NA	NA	CASSPRASTDTQYF	TGCGCCAGCAGCCCAAGAGCTAGCACAGATACGCAGTATTTT
13	TRBV7-2	TRBJ2-3	NA	NA	CASSELRSDTQYF	TGTGCCAGCAGCGAGCTCAGGTCTGATACGCAGTATTTT
18	TRBV5-1	TRBJ2-2	NA	TRBD2	CASSLEALAGVWTGELFF	TGCGCCAGCAGCTTGGAAGCACTAGCGGGGGTGTGGACCGGGGAGCTGTTTTTT
14	TRBV9	TRBJ1-6	few	TRBD1	CASSLAGGNSPLHF	TGTGCCAGCAGCCTCGCAGGGGGGAATTCACCCCTCCACTTT
15	TRBV5-5	TRBJ1-1	NA	TRBD1	CASSFRQGPNTEAFF	TGTGCCAGCAGCTTCCGACAGGGACCGAACACTGAAGCTTTCTTT
18	TRBV5-1	TRBJ2-2	NA	NA	CASSAPGRGKGNTGELFF	TGCGCCAGCAGCGCCCCCGGCAGGGGAAAAGGGAACACCGGGGAGCTGTTTTTT
17	TRBV6-2/TRBV6-3	TRBJ2-2	NA	NA	CASSYSSVGVVVGELFF	TGTGCCAGCAGTTACTCCTCCGTGGGAGTGGTTGTCGGGGAGCTGTTTTTT
13	TRBV19	TRBJ2-5	NA	NA	CASSRRGGETQYF	TGTGCCAGTAGCCGCAGGGGTGGAGAGACCCAGTACTTC
12	TRBV29-1	TRBJ2-1	NA	NA	CSVEVSRNEQFF	TGCAGCGTTGAAGTGTCGAGGAATGAGCAGTTCTTC
19	TRBV4-2	TRBJ2-2	NA	NA	CASSQDDVGGRPITGELFF	TGTGCCAGCAGCCAAGATGACGTGGGGGGGCGTCCGATCACCGGGGAGCTGTTTTTT
17	TRBV19	TRBJ2-3	NA	TRBD1	CASSPGTVRPSTDTQYF	TGTGCCAGTAGCCCAGGGACAGTCAGACCTAGCACAGATACGCAGTATTTT
14	TRBV6-1	TRBJ2-2	NA	NA	CASSEGRGTGELFF	TGTGCCAGCAGTGAGGGCAGGGGTACCGGGGAGCTGTTTTTT
14	TRBV2	TRBJ2-7	once	TRBD2	CASSVGLAGLEQYF	TGTGCCAGCAGCGTGGGGCTAGCGGGTCTCGAGCAGTACTTC
17	TRBV5-1	TRBJ2-3	NA	TRBD2	CASSLEASGTSTDTQYF	TGCGCCAGCAGCTTGGAGGCTAGCGGGACTAGCACAGATACGCAGTATTTT
12	TRBV19	TRBJ2-1	NA	TRBD2	CASSTSAGEQFF	TGTGCCAGTAGTACCTCAGCGGGAGAGCAGTTCTTC
14	TRBV2	TRBJ2-3	NA	NA	CASSVPGNTDTQYF	TGTGCCAGCAGTGTACCGGGGAACACAGATACGCAGTATTTT
17	TRBV7-9	TRBJ1-3	few	NA	CASSLEGLYLSGNTIYF	TGTGCCAGCAGCTTAGAGGGACTATACCTCTCTGGAAACACCATATATTTT
17	TRBV5-1	TRBJ2-1	NA	TRBD2	CASSFSNGLAGGNEQFF	TGCGCCAGCAGTTTCTCAAACGGACTAGCGGGGGGGAATGAGCAGTTCTTC
20	TRBV21-1	TRBJ2-7	few	NA	CASSKFLASPTSGSPHEQYF	TGTGCCAGCAGCAAATTTCTGGCCTCCCCCACTAGCGGGAGCCCCCACGAGCAGTACTTC
14	TRBV7-9	TRBJ2-5	NA	NA	CASSWEGTGETQYF	TGTGCCAGCAGCTGGGAGGGGACAGGTGAGACCCAGTACTTC